Following are 2 T cell receptor beta chains from one sample sequenced in a study of beta chain features in type 1 diabetes. General study findings and limits: Shortening of TCRB CDR3s, moderate but significant, appeared in all four CD4+ subsets of Type 1 diabetes patients.

The authors reverse transcribed all of the isolated RNA, so sequencing captured expressed TCRB transcripts. The protocol was immunoSEQ multiplex PCR, while the TCRdb copy is restricted to in-frame clones and leaves out a portion. The table has 95,000 to 110,000 clones, 25% to 30% seen once. The antigens for these receptors are not known. The specimen was central memory CD4+ T cells from blood. All receptors come from a woman between 18 and 29 years old with type 1 diabetes.

This clone was counted between two and nine times. The chain uses TRBV5-1 and TRBJ2-5; perhaps TRBD1 as D (6 bases). This CDR3 spans 15 amino acids. CDR1 and CDR2 (germline): SGHRS, YFSETQ. V gave up 0 bases and J gave up 2 bases, with 11 bases separating them. The CDR3 reads CASSLGRTAQETQYF. Here the CDR3 DNA reads TGCGCCAGCAGCTTGGGGAGGACAGCGCAAGAGACCCAGTACTTC.

This clone has just a few counts. J is TRBJ1-5 and V is TRBV7-2; 10 nucleotides agree with TRBD1. CDR3 size: 15 residues. Trimming removed 5 bases from V and 6 bases from J; junction bases left unmatched: 7. Germline V CDR1 and CDR2: SGHTA, FQGNSA. The CDR3 spells CASSPPTGGRQPQHF. The CDR3 bases are TGTGCCAGCAGCCCCCCGACAGGGGGCCGTCAGCCCCAGCATTTT.